The 8 T cell receptor beta chains in this list originate from one sample, sequenced in a study of blood T cell repertoires in COVID-19. Profiling relied on immunoSEQ multiplex PCR, and the TCRdb table lists in-frame clones only, not all of them. The sample yields fewer than 350,000 clones, 85% seen once. The specimen sequenced was PBMCs or T cells enriched from blood (not recorded which). All receptors come from a woman between 25 and 40 years old who had been exposed to COVID-19.

This rearrangement joins TRBV6-5 to TRBJ2-7; weak D call: TRBD1 (6 bases). The CDR3 runs to 13 residues. Germline CDR1 reads MNHEY; CDR2 reads SVGAGI. V dropped 7 bases and J dropped 0 bases, with 10 bases sitting between them. CDR3 sequence: CASKNRDSYEQYF. CDR3 nucleotides: TGTGCCAGCAAGAACAGGGACTCCTACGAGCAGTACTTC.

The gene calls are TRBV30 and TRBJ2-3, with D perhaps TRBD2 (5 bases). Trimming took 3 bases from V and 0 from J, leaving 13 bases between them. The CDR3 spans 15 residues. CDR1 is GTSNPN and CDR2 is SVGIG in the germline V gene (reference sequence). CDR3 in amino acids: CAWRPGGISTDTQYF. In DNA, the CDR3 is TGTGCCTGGAGACCCGGAGGTATCAGCACAGATACGCAGTATTTT.

The CDR3 sequence is CATKGLAGLDTQYF. In DNA form, the CDR3 reads TGTGCCACTAAGGGACTAGCGGGATTAGATACGCAGTATTTT. The genes are TRBV27 and TRBJ2-3; 13 nucleotides agree with TRBD2. The V gene's germline CDR1 is MNHEY and CDR2 SMNVEV (reference sequence). V shed 10 bases, J shed 5 bases, and the junction held 6 bases outside the gene matches. This CDR3 spans 14 amino acids.

The genes are TRBV4-1 and TRBJ2-5; the match to TRBD1 covers 8 bases. The CDR3 covers 16 residues. The ends lost 2 bases at V and 5 bases at J; junction bases unmatched: 10. The germline V gene has CDR1 MGHRA and CDR2 YSYEKL. The chain's CDR3 is CASSQNGQGLAETQYF. The CDR3 coding sequence is TGCGCCAGCAGCCAAAATGGACAGGGTTTAGCGGAGACCCAGTACTTC.

This clone has just one count. The genes are TRBV25-1 and TRBJ2-7, with D tentatively TRBD1 (6 bases). From germline, CDR1 is MGHDK and CDR2 SYGVNS. The ends were cut back, 7 bases at V and 3 bases at J, with 13 bases in the middle. The CDR3 consists of 13 residues. The CDR3 region has the DNA TGTGCCAGCAATGGCAGGGGTGACTACGAGCAGTACTTC. This translates into CASNGRGDYEQYF.

The J gene is TRBJ2-7, the V gene TRBV27; perhaps TRBD2 as D (5 bases). CDR3 size: 14 residues. Germline CDR1 and CDR2: MNHEY and SMNVEV (reference sequence). With 3 bases removed from V and 3 bases from J, the gap between germline ends came to 12 bases. The CDR3 region has the DNA TGTGCCAGCAGTTTCCGCTTCGGGATCTACGAGCAGTACTTC. This encodes CASSFRFGIYEQYF.

V gene TRBV7-8 combines with J gene TRBJ2-2; D is possibly TRBD2 (5 bases). This CDR3 contains 13 residues. CDR1 is SGHVS, CDR2 FQNEAQ, per germline. Trimming took off 3 bases at V and 8 bases at J, with 10 bases between the two ends. CDR3 amino acids: CASSFDGGGELFF. The DNA of the CDR3 is TGTGCCAGCAGCTTTGACGGCGGGGGGGAGCTGTTTTTT.

This chain links TRBV28 with TRBJ2-5; 11 bases are shared with TRBD2. Germline CDR1 and CDR2: MDHEN and SYDVKM. V shed 2 bases and J 4 bases; nucleotides not matched to a gene: 3. The CDR3 contains 15 residues. CDR3 sequence (DNA): TGTGCCAGCAGTTTACCTAGCGGGGGGTTAGAGACCCAGTACTTC. It is translated as CASSLPSGGLETQYF.